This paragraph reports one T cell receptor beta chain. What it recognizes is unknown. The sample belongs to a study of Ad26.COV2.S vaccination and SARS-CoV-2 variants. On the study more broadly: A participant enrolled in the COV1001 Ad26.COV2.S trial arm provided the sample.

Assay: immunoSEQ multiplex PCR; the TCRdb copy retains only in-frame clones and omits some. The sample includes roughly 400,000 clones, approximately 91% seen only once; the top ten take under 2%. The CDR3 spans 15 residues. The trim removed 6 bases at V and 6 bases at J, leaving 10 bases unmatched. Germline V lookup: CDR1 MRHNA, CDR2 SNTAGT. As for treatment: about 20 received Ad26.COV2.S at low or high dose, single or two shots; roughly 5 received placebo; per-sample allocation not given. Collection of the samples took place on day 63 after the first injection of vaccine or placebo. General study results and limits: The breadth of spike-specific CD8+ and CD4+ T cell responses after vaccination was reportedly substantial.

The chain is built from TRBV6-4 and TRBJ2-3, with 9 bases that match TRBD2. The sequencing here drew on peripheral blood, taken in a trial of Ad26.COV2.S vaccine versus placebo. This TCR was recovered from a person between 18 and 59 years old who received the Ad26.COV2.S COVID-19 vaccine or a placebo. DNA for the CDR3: TGTGCCAGCAGCCGGAGCGGGAGGAGGGGGGATACGCAGTATTTT. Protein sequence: CASSRSGRRGDTQYF.